The 17 T cell receptor beta chains below come from one sample, sequenced in a study of human T cells and chemical hapten exposure. TCRdb reanalysed the RACE reads using MiXCR and keeps one entry per CDR3 protein. Here the sample spans 42,000 or so distinct CDR3 sequences, under 4.5% being singletons. Stated time point: patch test 1, 2 weeks after DPC sensitization. Treatment meaning: therapeutic diphenylcyclopropenone sensitization with weekly scalp DPC. Unfractionated whole blood yielded the extracted total RNA. This material consisted of whole blood, taken in connection with sensitization to the hapten diphenylcyclopropenone (DPC). The receptors derive from a man aged 50 or older with alopecia areata. Some clones in this sample may be carry-over from other donors' samples.

This clonotype appeared many times. The V gene is TRBV29-1, the J gene TRBJ2-3, with 13 positions matching TRBD2. Looked up from germline, CDR1 is SQVTM and CDR2 is ANQGSEA. Trimming took 6 bases from V and 6 from J; bases not matched to a gene: 3. This CDR3 spans 13 amino acids. The CDR3 is CSVGTSGTDTQYF. The DNA of the CDR3 is TGCAGCGTAGGGACTAGCGGGACGGATACGCAGTATTTT.

This clonotype was found many times. The V call is TRBV27, the J call TRBJ1-4, with 7 bases aligning to TRBD1. V trimming: 6 bases; J trimming: 4 bases; junction bases outside the gene matches: 14. This CDR3 contains 17 residues. CDR1 is MNHEY, CDR2 SMNVEV, per germline (reference sequence). CDR3 residues: CASRAELTTGINEKLFF. The DNA for the CDR3 is TGTGCCAGCAGGGCTGAACTTACGACAGGGATTAATGAAAAACTGTTTTTT.

CDR3 loop: CASSLLAGTSYEQYF. As DNA, the CDR3 is TGTGCCAGCAGCTTATTAGCGGGAACATCCTACGAGCAGTACTTC. V gene TRBV7-2 combines with J gene TRBJ2-7, with 8 bases identical to TRBD2. Germline V lookup: CDR1 SGHTA, CDR2 FQGNSA. With 2 bases clipped from V and 1 base from J, the junction kept 4 bases outside the gene matches. This CDR3 is built from 15 residues.

This clonotype has ten or more counts. This chain connects TRBV4-2 to TRBJ1-5, with TRBD1 as a possible D gene (6 bases). Germline V gene lookup returns CDR1 LGHNA and CDR2 YNFKEQ. Trimming removed 3 bases at V and 0 bases at J, with 12 bases between. The CDR3 length is 16 residues. CDR3 region: CASSQGTYDSNQPQHF. The CDR3 DNA sequence: TGTGCCAGCAGCCAGGGGACATATGATAGCAATCAGCCCCAGCATTTT.

On this clonotype itself: Possible read error: a much larger clone is one base away. J is TRBJ1-1 and V is TRBV6-2 or TRBV6-3; D not certain. Germline CDR1 MNHEY, CDR2 SVGEGT. There are 14 residues in the CDR3. The CDR3 is CGSSQHFGNTEAFF. The CDR3 DNA follows: TGTGGCAGCAGTCAACATTTCGGGAACACTGAAGCTTTCTTT.

This clonotype appeared many times. This chain connects TRBV30 to TRBJ1-1; no clear D. The CDR3 sequence is 13 residues long. V gave up 7 bases and J gave up 3 bases, with 15 bases separating them. The germline CDR1 and CDR2 sequences are GTSNPN and SVGIG (reference sequence). CDR3 in DNA: TGTGCCTCCTCCTTACAGAGGCACACTGAAGCTTTCTTT. As protein: CASSLQRHTEAFF.

This clonotype has a count of ten or more. The V call is TRBV5-1, the J call TRBJ1-5, with a weak D call TRBD1 (5 bases). Trimming took off 6 bases at V and 7 bases at J, with 17 bases between the two ends. CDR3 length: 14 amino acids. Germline V lookup: CDR1 SGHRS, CDR2 YFSETQ. For the CDR3, the DNA is TGCGCCAGCAAGGAGGGACCGACTGACCAGCCCCAGCATTTT. It is translated as CASKEGPTDQPQHF.

There are many counts of this clonotype. The V gene is TRBV29-1, the J gene TRBJ2-7; a possible D gene is TRBD1 (6 bases). The CDR3 totals 14 residues. V was trimmed by 1 base and J by 5 bases, leaving 15 bases between them. In germline, CDR1 is SQVTM, CDR2 ANQGSEA. The CDR3 coding sequence is TGCAGCGTTGAAGGGCAGGGGCGAGACCACGAGCAGTACTTC. It is translated as CSVEGQGRDHEQYF.

Ten or more counts support this clonotype. This chain links TRBV10-1 with TRBJ2-3; TRBD2 agrees at 8 bases. CDR1 and CDR2 (germline): WNHNN, SYGVQD (reference sequence). The CDR3 contains 14 residues. After removal of 6 bases from V and 1 base from J, the junction contained 3 bases not matched to a gene. The CDR3 sequence: CASREAGGTDTQYF. CDR3 nucleotides: TGCGCCAGCAGGGAAGCGGGAGGCACAGATACGCAGTATTTT.

The chain joins TRBV6-1 to TRBJ2-3; 12 bases line up with TRBD2. The length of the CDR3 is 17 residues. After removal of 4 bases from V and 4 bases from J, the junction contained 9 bases not matched to a gene. Germline V gene lookup returns CDR1 MNHNS and CDR2 SASEGT. The CDR3 here is CASSALAGGGGSDTQYF. For the CDR3, the DNA is TGTGCCAGCAGTGCCCTAGCGGGAGGGGGGGGGTCAGATACGCAGTATTTT.

This clonotype was observed a handful of times. The chain couples TRBV29-1 to TRBJ1-1; D uncertain. This CDR3 contains 14 residues. Germline V gives CDR1 SQVTM, CDR2 ANQGSEA. The V end was cut by 4 bases, the J end by 1 base, with 13 bases between. CDR3 sequence (DNA): TGCAGCGTTGCTAACCCATTATCGAACACTGAAGCTTTCTTT. This sequence encodes CSVANPLSNTEAFF.

There are many counts of this clonotype. The genes are TRBV28 and TRBJ2-7, with 11 bases matching TRBD2. The germline V gene has CDR1 MDHEN and CDR2 SYDVKM. Trimming cost V 7 bases and J 4 bases; bases outside gene matches: 9. The CDR3 consists of 15 residues. CDR3 sequence (DNA): TGTGCCAGCACCGCCTCGGGACTAGCGGATTACGAGCAGTACTTC. Translated, it gives CASTASGLADYEQYF. The full variable domain, its missing parts supplied by reference TRBV28 and TRBJ2-7, is DVKVTQSSRYLVKRTGEKVFLECVQDMDHENMFWYRQDPGLGLRLIYFSYDVKMKEKGDIPEGYSVSREKKERFSLILESASTNQTSMYLCASTASGLADYEQYFGPGTRLTVT.

This chain connects TRBV10-3 to TRBJ2-1, with 10 bases aligning to TRBD2. This CDR3 has 14 amino acids. The J segment lost 8 bases and the V segment lost 4 bases, leaving 5 bases of the junction unmatched. CDR1 and CDR2 from the germline V gene are ENHRY and SYGVKD. CDR3 DNA sequence: TGTGCCATCAGTGCGGAACTAGCGGGATATGAGCAGTTCTTC. It codes for CAISAELAGYEQFF.

The sample holds many counts of this clonotype. The chain combines TRBV28 with TRBJ1-5, with D perhaps matching TRBD1 (5 bases). CDR3 size: 16 residues. V was shortened by 3 bases and J by 0 bases, with 12 bases between the two germline ends. Germline lookup yields CDR1 MDHEN and CDR2 SYDVKM. The CDR3 loop is CASSFLAGISNQPQHF. Here the CDR3 DNA reads TGTGCCAGCAGTTTCCTTGCAGGGATTAGCAATCAGCCCCAGCATTTT. Together with reference TRBV28 and TRBJ1-5, the CDR3 gives the full variable domain: DVKVTQSSRYLVKRTGEKVFLECVQDMDHENMFWYRQDPGLGLRLIYFSYDVKMKEKGDIPEGYSVSREKKERFSLILESASTNQTSMYLCASSFLAGISNQPQHFGDGTRLSIL.

The chain uses TRBV29-1 and TRBJ1-5; D not certain. Trimming removed 4 bases from V and 6 bases from J, with 16 bases in between. Germline CDR1 and CDR2: SQVTM and ANQGSEA. The length of the CDR3 is 14 residues. The CDR3 nucleotides read TGCAGCGTTGGGGAGGGTTTATTCTCTCAGCCCCAGCATTTT. It yields the protein CSVGEGLFSQPQHF. The full variable domain, with the rest looked up from reference TRBV29-1 and TRBJ1-5, is SAVISQKPSRDICQRGTSLTIQCQVDSQVTMMFWYRQQPGQSLTLIATANQGSEATYESGFVIDKFPISRPNLTFSTLTVSNMSPEDSSIYLCSVGEGLFSQPQHFGDGTRLSIL.

By frequency in the sample, this clonotype is medium-sized. The J gene is TRBJ2-1, the V gene TRBV12-3 or TRBV12-4, with 10 bases matching TRBD2. Trimming removed 4 bases from V and 12 bases from J; junction bases left unmatched: 9. CDR3 length equals 14 residues. This CDR3 is CASSSLAGAGRQFF. The CDR3 DNA follows: TGTGCCAGCAGTTCTCTAGCGGGAGCAGGGCGGCAGTTCTTC.

The CDR3 DNA is TGTGCCAGCAGCGTAGGGGCAGGGGGCCCTACTAATGAAAAACTGTTTTTT. Its protein product is CASSVGAGGPTNEKLFF. The J gene is TRBJ1-4, the V gene TRBV9; TRBD1 matches at 8 bases. Trimming at V came to 0 bases and at J to 2 bases, leaving 6 bases not matched to a gene. This CDR3 is 17 amino acids long. CDR1 is SGDLS, CDR2 YYNGEE, per germline.